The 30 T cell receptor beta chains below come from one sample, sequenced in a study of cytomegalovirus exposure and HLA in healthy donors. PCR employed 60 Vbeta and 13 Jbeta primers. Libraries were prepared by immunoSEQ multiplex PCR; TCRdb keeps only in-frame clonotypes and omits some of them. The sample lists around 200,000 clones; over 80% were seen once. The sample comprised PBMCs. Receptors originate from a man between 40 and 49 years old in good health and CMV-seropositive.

CDR3: CSVLAGQETQYF. CDR3 DNA sequence: TGCAGCGTTTTAGCGGGGCAAGAGACCCAGTACTTC. The J gene is TRBJ2-5, the V gene TRBV29-1; 8 positions match TRBD2. The CDR3 runs 12 residues. Unmatched junction bases numbered 1, after V lost 5 bases and J lost 2 bases. Per the germline V gene, CDR1 is SQVTM and CDR2 is ANQGSEA.

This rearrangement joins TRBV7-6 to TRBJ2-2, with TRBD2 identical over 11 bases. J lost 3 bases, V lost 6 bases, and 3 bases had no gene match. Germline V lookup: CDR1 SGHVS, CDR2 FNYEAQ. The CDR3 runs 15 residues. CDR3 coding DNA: TGTGCCAGCAGTTTTAGCGGGGGGGACACCGGGGAGCTGTTTTTT. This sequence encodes CASSFSGGDTGELFF.

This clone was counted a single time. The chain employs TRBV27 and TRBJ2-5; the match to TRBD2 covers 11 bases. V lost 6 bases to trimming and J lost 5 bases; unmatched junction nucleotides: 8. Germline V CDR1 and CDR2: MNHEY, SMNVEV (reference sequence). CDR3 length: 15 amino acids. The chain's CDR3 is CASSPGLAGRETQYF. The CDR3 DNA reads TGTGCCAGCAGCCCTGGACTAGCGGGCCGTGAGACCCAGTACTTC.

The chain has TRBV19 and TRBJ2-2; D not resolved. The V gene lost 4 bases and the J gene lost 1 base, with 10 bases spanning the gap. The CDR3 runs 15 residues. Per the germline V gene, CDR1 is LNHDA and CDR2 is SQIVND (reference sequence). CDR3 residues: CASSRTAVNTGELFF. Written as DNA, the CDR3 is TGTGCCAGTAGTAGAACAGCTGTGAACACCGGGGAGCTGTTTTTT.

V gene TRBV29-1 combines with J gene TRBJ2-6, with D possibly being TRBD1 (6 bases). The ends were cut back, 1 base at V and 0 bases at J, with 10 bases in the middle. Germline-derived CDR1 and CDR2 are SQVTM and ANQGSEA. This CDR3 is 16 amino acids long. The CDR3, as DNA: TGCAGCGTTGAAGGACAGGCGATCTCTGGGGCCAACGTCCTGACTTTC. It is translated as CSVEGQAISGANVLTF.

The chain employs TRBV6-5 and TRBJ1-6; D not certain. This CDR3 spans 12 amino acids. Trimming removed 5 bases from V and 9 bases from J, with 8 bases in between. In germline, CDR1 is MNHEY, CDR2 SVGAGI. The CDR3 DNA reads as TGTGCCAGCAGTAGACTAGGTTCACCCCTCCACTTT. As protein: CASSRLGSPLHF.

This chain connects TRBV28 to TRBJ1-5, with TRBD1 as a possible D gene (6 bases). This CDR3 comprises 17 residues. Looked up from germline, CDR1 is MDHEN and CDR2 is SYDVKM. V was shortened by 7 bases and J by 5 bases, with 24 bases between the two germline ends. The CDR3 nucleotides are TGTGCCAGCACCGCCGTAAGCGGTTACAGGGCGGATCAGCCCCAGCATTTT. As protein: CASTAVSGYRADQPQHF. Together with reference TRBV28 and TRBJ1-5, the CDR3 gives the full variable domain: DVKVTQSSRYLVKRTGEKVFLECVQDMDHENMFWYRQDPGLGLRLIYFSYDVKMKEKGDIPEGYSVSREKKERFSLILESASTNQTSMYLCASTAVSGYRADQPQHFGDGTRLSIL.

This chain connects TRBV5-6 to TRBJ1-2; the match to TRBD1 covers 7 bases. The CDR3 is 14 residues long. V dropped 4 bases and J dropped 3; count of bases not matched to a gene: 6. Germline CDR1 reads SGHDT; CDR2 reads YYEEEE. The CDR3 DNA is TGTGCCAGCAGCCTACGACAGGGACACTATGGCTACACCTTC. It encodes CASSLRQGHYGYTF.

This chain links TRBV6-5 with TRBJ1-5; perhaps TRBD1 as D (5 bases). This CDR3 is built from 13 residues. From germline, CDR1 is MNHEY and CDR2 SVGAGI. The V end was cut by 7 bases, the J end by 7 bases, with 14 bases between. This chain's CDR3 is CASKRDGSQPQHF. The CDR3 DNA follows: TGTGCCAGCAAACGGGACGGGAGCCAGCCCCAGCATTTT.

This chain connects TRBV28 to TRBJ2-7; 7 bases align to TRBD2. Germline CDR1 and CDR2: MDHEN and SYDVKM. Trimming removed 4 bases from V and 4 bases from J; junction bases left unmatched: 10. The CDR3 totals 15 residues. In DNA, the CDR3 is TGTGCCAGCAGTTCCATCCGTGCGGGAGTTTACGAGCAGTACTTC. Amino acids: CASSSIRAGVYEQYF. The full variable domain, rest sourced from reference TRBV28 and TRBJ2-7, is DVKVTQSSRYLVKRTGEKVFLECVQDMDHENMFWYRQDPGLGLRLIYFSYDVKMKEKGDIPEGYSVSREKKERFSLILESASTNQTSMYLCASSSIRAGVYEQYFGPGTRLTVT.

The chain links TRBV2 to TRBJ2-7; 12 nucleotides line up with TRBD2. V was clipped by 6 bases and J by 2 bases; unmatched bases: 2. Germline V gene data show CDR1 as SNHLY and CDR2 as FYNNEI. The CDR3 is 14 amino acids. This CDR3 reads CASSSSGGAYEQYF. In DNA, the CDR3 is TGTGCCAGCAGCTCTAGCGGGGGGGCCTACGAGCAGTACTTC. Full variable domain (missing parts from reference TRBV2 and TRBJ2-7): EPEVTQTPSHQVTQMGQEVILRCVPISNHLYFYWYRQILGQKVEFLVSFYNNEISEKSEIFDDQFSVERPDGSNFTLKIRSTKLEDSAMYFCASSSSGGAYEQYFGPGTRLTVT.

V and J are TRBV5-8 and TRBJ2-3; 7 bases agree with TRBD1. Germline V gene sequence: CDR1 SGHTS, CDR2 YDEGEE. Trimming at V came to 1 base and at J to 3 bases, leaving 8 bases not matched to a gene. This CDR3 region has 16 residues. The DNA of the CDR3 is TGTGCCAGCAGCTTGATATCAGGGGGAGAGACAGATACGCAGTATTTT. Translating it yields CASSLISGGETDTQYF.

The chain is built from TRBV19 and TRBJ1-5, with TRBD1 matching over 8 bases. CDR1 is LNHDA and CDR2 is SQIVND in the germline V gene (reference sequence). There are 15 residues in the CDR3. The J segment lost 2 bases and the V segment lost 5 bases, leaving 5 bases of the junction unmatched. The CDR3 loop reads CASSEGQGGNQPQHF. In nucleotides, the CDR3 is TGTGCCAGTAGTGAAGGACAGGGCGGCAATCAGCCCCAGCATTTT.

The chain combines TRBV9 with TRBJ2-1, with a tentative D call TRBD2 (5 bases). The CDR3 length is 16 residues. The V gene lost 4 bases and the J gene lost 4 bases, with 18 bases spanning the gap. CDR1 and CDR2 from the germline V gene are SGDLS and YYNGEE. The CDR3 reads CASSPPLRVAYNEQFF. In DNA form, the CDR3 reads TGTGCCAGCAGCCCGCCCTTGAGGGTTGCTTACAATGAGCAGTTCTTC.

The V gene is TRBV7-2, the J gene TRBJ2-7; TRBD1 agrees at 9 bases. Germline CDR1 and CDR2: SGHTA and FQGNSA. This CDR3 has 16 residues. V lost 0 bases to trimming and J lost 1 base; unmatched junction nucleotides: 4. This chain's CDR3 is CASSLALGQGSYEQYF. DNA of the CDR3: TGTGCCAGCAGCTTAGCACTCGGACAGGGGTCCTACGAGCAGTACTTC.

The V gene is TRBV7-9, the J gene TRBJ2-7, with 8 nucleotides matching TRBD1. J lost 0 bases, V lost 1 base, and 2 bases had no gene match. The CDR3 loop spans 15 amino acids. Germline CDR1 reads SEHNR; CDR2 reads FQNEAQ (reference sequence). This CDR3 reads CASSLEDRASYEQYF. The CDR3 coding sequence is TGTGCCAGCAGCTTAGAGGACAGGGCCTCCTACGAGCAGTACTTC.

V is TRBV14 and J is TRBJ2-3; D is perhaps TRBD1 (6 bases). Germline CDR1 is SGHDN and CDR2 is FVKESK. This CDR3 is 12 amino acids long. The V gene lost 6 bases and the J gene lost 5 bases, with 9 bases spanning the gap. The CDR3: CASRAGEDTQYF. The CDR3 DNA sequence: TGTGCCAGCAGGGCAGGGGAAGATACGCAGTATTTT.

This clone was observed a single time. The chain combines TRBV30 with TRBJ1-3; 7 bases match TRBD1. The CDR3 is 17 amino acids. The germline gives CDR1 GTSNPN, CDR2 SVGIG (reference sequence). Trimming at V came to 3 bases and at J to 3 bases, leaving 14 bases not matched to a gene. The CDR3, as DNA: TGTGCCTGGAGGAGGAGGCAGGGGGGTACCGGTGGAAACACCATATATTTT. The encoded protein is CAWRRRQGGTGGNTIYF.

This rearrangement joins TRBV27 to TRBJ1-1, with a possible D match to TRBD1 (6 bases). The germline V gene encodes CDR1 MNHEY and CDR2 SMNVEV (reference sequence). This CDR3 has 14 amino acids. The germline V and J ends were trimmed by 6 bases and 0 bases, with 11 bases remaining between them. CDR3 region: CASRDWTVNTEAFF. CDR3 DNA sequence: TGTGCCAGCAGAGATTGGACAGTGAACACTGAAGCTTTCTTT.

CDR3 nucleotide sequence: TGTGCCAGCAGCCAGGACAGGGTAGCGGGGGGGCGTAATGAGCAGTTCTTC. Encoded protein: CASSQDRVAGGRNEQFF. The chain employs TRBV5-6 and TRBJ2-1; 11 bases agree with TRBD2. Germline lookup yields CDR1 SGHDT and CDR2 YYEEEE. This CDR3 is 17 amino acids long. V dropped 4 bases and J dropped 7; count of bases not matched to a gene: 13.

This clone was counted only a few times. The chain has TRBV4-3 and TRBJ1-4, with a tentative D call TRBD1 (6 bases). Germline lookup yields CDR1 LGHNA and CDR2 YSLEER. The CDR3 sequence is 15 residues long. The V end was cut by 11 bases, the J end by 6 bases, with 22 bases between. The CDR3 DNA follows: TGCGCCGGAAAAAGTCCAGGGGCAGGGGATGAAAAACTGTTTTTT. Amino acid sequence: CAGKSPGAGDEKLFF.

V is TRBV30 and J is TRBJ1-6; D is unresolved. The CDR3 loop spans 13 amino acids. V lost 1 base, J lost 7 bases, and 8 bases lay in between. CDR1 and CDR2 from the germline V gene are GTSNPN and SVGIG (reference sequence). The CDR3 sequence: CAWSASSNSPLHF. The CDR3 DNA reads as TGTGCCTGGAGTGCATCAAGCAATTCACCCCTCCACTTT.

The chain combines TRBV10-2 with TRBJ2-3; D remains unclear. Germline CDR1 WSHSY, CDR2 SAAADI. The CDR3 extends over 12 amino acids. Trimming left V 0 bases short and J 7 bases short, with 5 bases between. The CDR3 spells CASSESQNTQYF. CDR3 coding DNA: TGCGCCAGCAGTGAGTCGCAGAATACGCAGTATTTT.

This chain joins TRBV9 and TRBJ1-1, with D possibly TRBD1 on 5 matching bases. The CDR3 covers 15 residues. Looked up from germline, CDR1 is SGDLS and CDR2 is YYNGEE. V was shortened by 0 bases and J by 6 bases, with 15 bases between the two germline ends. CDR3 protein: CASSVVSQGGAEAFF. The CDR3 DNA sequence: TGTGCCAGCAGCGTAGTGAGCCAGGGCGGAGCTGAAGCTTTCTTT.

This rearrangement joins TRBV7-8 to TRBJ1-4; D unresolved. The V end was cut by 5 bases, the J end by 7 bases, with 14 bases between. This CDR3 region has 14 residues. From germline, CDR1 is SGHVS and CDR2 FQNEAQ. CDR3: CASSPSRVREKLFF. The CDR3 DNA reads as TGTGCCAGCAGCCCCTCGAGGGTTCGTGAAAAACTGTTTTTT.

The CDR3 DNA follows: TGTGCCAGCAGCTTGGGCCAGGGCTTCACTAATGAAAAACTGTTTTTT. Residues: CASSLGQGFTNEKLFF. The chain recombines TRBV5-5 with TRBJ1-4, with D maybe TRBD1 (5 bases). With 0 bases removed from V and 2 bases from J, the gap between germline ends came to 11 bases. The CDR3 is 16 amino acids. Germline CDR1 SGHKS, CDR2 YYEKEE (reference sequence).

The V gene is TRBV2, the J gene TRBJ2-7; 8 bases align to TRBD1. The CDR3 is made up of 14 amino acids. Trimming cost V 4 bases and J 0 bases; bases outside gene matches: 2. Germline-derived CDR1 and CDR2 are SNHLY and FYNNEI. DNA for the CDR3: TGTGCCAGCAGTGGGACAGGGAACTCCTACGAGCAGTACTTC. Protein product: CASSGTGNSYEQYF.

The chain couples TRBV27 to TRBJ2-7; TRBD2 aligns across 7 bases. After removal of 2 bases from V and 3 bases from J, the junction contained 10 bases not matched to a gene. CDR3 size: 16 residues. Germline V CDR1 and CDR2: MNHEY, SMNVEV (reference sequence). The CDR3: CASSLAPASGNYEQYF. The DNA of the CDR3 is TGTGCCAGCAGTTTAGCCCCGGCTAGCGGAAACTACGAGCAGTACTTC.

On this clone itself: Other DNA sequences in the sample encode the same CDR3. The CDR3 loop reads CSVGQGNQPQHF. In DNA, the CDR3 is TGCAGCGTGGGACAGGGCAATCAGCCCCAGCATTTT. The chain uses TRBV29-1 and TRBJ1-5; TRBD1 agrees at 8 bases. V lost 6 bases, J lost 2 bases, and 0 bases stayed unmatched. CDR1 SQVTM and CDR2 ANQGSEA come from the germline V gene. The CDR3 totals 12 residues.

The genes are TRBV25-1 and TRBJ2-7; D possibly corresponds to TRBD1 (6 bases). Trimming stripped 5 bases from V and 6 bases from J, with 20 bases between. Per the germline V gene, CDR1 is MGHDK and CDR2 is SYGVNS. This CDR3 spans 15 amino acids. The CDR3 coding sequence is TGTGCCAGCAGTCCCGTGGGGGCTATACTCGCCGAGCAGTACTTC. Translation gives CASSPVGAILAEQYF.